A single T cell receptor (beta chain) is shown here with its context. The target antigen is unknown. This entry is derived from a study of naive and memory T cell subsets. Regarding the study as a whole: Especially in CD8 cells, naive repertoires contained a few larger clonotypes, possibly CD45RA-re-expressing memory cells.

Two oligonucleotides, mixed equimolar, formed the beta constant-region primer covering TRBC1 and TRBC2. The ligated cDNA underwent four PCR rounds using SP2 and nested alpha and beta constant-region primers. MiXCR, applied by TCRdb to the UMI-ligation and nested PCR reads, yields one record per CDR3 protein. The data hold 150,000 or so distinct CDR3 sequences, with over 20% observed a single time. V was shortened by 5 bases and J by 4 bases, with 20 bases between the two germline ends. CDR1 LNHDA and CDR2 SQIVND come from the germline V gene (reference sequence). The CDR3 consists of 17 residues. The V and J genes are TRBV19 and TRBJ2-2; D perhaps matches TRBD2 (6 bases). The sequencing sample was made of naive CD4+ T cells from blood. The clonotype comes from a human donor in good health. In DNA form, the CDR3 reads TGTGCCAGTAGTCTAAAGGGCTGGGGGGTGACCACCGGGGAGCTGTTTTTT. As protein: CASSLKGWGVTTGELFF.